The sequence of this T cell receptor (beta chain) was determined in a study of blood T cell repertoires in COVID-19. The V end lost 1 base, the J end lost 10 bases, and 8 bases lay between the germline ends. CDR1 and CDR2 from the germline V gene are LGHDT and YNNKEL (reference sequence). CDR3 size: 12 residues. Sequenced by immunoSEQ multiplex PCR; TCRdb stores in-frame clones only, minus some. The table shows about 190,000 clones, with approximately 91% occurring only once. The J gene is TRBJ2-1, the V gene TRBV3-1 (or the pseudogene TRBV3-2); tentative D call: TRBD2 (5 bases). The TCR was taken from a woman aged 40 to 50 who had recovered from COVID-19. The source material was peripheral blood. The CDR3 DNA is TGTGCCAGCAGCCAAGGTACGGGGGAGCAGTTCTTC. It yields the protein CASSQGTGEQFF.